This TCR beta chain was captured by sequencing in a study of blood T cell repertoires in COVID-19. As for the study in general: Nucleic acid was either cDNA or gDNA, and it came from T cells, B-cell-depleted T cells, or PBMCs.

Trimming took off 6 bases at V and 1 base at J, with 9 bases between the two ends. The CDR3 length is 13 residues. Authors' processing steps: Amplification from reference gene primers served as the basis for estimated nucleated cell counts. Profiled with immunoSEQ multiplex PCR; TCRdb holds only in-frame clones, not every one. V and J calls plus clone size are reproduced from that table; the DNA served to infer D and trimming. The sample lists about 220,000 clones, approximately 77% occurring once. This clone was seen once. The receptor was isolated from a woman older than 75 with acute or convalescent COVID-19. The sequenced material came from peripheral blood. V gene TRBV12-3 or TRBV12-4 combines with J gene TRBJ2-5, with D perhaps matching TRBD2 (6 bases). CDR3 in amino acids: CASRKRVQETQYF. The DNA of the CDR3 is TGTGCCAGCAGAAAGCGGGTCCAAGAGACCCAGTACTTC.